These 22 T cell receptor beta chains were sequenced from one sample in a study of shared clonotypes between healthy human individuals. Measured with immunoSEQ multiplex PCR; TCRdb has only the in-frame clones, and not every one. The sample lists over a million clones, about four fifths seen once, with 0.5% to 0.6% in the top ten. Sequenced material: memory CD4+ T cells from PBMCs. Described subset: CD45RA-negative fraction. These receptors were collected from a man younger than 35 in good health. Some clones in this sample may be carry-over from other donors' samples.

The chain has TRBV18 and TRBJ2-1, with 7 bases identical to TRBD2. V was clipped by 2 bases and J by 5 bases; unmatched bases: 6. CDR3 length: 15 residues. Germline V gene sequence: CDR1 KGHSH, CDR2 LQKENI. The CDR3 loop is CASSPTPSGDNEQFF. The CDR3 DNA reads TGTGCCAGCTCACCAACCCCCAGCGGGGACAATGAGCAGTTCTTC.

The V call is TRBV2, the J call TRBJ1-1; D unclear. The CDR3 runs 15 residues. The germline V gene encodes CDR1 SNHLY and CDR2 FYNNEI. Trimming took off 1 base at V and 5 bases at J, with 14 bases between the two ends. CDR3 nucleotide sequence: TGTGCCAGCAGTGAAGAGGCACCCGAACAAACTGAAGCTTTCTTT. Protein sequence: CASSEEAPEQTEAFF.

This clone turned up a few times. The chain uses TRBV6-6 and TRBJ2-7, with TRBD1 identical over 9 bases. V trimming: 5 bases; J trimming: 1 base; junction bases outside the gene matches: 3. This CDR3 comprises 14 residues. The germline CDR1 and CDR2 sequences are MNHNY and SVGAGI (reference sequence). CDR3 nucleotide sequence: TGTGCCAGCAGTCGACAGGGGGAATCCTACGAGCAGTACTTC. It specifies CASSRQGESYEQYF.

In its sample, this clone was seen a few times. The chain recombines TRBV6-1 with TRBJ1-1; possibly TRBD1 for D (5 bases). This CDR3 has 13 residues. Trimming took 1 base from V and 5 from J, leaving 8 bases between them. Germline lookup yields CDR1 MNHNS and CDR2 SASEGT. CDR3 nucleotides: TGTGCCAGCAGTGAAGGTAGGGGTACTGAAGCTTTCTTT. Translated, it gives CASSEGRGTEAFF.

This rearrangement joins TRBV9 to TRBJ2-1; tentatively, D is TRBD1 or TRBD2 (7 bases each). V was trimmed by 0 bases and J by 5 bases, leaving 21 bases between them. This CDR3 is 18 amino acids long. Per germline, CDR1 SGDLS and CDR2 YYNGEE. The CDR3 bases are TGTGCCAGCAGCGTAGCCAGGGTTGGAGGGAGGGGGCACAATGAGCAGTTCTTC. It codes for CASSVARVGGRGHNEQFF.

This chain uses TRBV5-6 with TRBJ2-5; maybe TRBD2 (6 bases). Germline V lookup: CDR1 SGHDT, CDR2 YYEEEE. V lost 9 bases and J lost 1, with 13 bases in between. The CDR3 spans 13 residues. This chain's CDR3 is CATSRAGQETQYF. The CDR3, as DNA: TGTGCCACCTCAAGAGCGGGCCAAGAGACCCAGTACTTC.

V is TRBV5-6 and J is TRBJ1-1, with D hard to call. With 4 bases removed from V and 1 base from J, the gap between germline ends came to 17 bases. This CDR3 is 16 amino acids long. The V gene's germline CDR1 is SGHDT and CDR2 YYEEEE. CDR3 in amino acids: CASSPHGAQRNTEAFF. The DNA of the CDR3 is TGTGCCAGCAGCCCTCATGGTGCACAGAGGAACACTGAAGCTTTCTTT.

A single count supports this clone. CDR3 DNA sequence: TGTGCCAGTAGTTCGTGGGGCGGGAAAAACACCGGGGAGCTGTTTTTT. This sequence encodes CASSSWGGKNTGELFF. The V gene is TRBV19, the J gene TRBJ2-2; a weak D match, TRBD2 (6 bases). The CDR3 is made up of 16 amino acids. V lost 5 bases and J 2 bases, leaving 15 bases between the germline ends. Germline-derived CDR1 and CDR2 are LNHDA and SQIVND (reference sequence).

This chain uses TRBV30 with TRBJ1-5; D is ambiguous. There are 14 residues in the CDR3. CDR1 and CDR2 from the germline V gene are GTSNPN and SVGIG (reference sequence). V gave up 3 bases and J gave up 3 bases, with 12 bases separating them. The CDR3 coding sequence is TGTGCCTGGAGCTCCGTCAGAGTCAATCAGCCCCAGCATTTT. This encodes CAWSSVRVNQPQHF.

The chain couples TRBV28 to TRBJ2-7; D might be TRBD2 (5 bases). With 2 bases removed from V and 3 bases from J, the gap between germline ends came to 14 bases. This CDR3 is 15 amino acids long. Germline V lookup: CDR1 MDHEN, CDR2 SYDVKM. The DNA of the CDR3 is TGTGCCAGCAGTTTAGGGTTGAAAGGAGGCTACGAGCAGTACTTC. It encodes CASSLGLKGGYEQYF. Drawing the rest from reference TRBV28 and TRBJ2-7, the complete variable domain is DVKVTQSSRYLVKRTGEKVFLECVQDMDHENMFWYRQDPGLGLRLIYFSYDVKMKEKGDIPEGYSVSREKKERFSLILESASTNQTSMYLCASSLGLKGGYEQYFGPGTRLTVT.

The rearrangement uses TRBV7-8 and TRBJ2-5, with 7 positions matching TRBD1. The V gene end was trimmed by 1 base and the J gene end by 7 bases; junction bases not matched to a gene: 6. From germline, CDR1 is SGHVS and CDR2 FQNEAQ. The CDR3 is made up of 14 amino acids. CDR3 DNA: TGTGCCAGCAGCTTAGGAGGGGGCGACGGGACCCAGTACTTC. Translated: CASSLGGGDGTQYF.

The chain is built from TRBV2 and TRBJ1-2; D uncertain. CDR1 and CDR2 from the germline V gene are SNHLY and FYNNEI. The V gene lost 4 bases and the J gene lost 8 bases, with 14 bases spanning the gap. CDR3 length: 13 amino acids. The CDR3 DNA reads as TGTGCCAGCAGTGTAGGTCCCGACCTCGGCTACACCTTC. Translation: CASSVGPDLGYTF.

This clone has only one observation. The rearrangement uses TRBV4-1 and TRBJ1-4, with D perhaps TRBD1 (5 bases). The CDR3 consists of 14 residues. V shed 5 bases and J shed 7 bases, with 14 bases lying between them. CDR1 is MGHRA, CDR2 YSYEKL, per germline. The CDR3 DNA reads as TGCGCCAGCAGCAAAGGGGTTCCCAGTGAAAAACTGTTTTTT. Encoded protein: CASSKGVPSEKLFF.

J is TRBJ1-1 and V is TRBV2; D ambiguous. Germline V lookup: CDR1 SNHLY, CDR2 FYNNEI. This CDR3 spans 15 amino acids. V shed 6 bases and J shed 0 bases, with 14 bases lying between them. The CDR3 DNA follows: TGTGCCAGCAGCCCCACGAGGGCCATGAACACTGAAGCTTTCTTT. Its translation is CASSPTRAMNTEAFF.

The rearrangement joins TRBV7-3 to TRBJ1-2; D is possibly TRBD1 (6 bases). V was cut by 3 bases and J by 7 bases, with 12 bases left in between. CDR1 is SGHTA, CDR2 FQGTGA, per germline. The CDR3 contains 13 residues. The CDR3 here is CASSFSGGGGYTF. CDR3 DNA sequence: TGTGCCAGCAGCTTTTCGGGAGGGGGTGGCTACACCTTC. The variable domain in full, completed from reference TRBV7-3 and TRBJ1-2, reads GAGVSQTPSNKVTEKGKYVELRCDPISGHTALYWYRQSLGQGPEFLIYFQGTGAADDSGLPNDRFFAVRPEGSVSTLKIQRTERGDSAVYLCASSFSGGGGYTFGSGTRLTVV.

The CDR3: CASSIGRSRTGGNQPQHF. As DNA, the CDR3 is TGTGCCAGTAGTATAGGTAGGTCTCGGACAGGGGGCAATCAGCCCCAGCATTTT. This rearrangement joins TRBV19 to TRBJ1-5, with 9 positions matching TRBD1. Looked up from germline, CDR1 is LNHDA and CDR2 is SQIVND (reference sequence). The V segment lost 1 base and the J segment 2 bases; nucleotides outside the gene matches: 9. The CDR3 spans 18 residues.

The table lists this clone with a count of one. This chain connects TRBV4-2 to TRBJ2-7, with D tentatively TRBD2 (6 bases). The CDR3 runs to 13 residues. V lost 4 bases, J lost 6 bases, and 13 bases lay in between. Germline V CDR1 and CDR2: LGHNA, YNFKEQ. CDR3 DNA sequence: TGTGCCAGCAGCCCCGACGGGGGAGGCGAGCAGTACTTC. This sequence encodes CASSPDGGGEQYF.

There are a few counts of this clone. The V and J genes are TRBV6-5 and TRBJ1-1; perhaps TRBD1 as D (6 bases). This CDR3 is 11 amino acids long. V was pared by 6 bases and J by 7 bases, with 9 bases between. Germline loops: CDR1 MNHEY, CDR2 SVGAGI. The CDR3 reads CASRDSIEAFF. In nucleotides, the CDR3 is TGTGCCAGCAGGGACAGTATTGAAGCTTTCTTT.

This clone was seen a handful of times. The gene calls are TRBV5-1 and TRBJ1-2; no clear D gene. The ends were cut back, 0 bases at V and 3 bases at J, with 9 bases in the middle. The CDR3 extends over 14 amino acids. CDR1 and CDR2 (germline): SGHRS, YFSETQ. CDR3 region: CASSLAGNDYGYTF. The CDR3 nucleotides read TGCGCCAGCAGCTTGGCGGGGAATGACTATGGCTACACCTTC.

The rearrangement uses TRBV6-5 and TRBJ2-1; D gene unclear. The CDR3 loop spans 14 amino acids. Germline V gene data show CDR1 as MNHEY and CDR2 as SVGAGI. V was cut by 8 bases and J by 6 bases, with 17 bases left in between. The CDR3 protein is CASGPRSGFNEQFF. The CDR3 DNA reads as TGTGCCAGCGGCCCCCGGTCAGGTTTCAATGAGCAGTTCTTC.

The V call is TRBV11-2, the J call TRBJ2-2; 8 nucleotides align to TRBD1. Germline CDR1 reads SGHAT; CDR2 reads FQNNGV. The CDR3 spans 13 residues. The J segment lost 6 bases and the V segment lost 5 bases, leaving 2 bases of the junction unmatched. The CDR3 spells CASSPRGPGELFF. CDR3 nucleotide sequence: TGTGCCAGCAGCCCCAGGGGGCCCGGGGAGCTGTTTTTT.

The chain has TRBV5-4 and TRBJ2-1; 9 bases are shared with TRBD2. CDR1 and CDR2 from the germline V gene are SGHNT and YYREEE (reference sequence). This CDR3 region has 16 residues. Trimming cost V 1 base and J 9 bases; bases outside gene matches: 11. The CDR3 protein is CASSLNLAGGWGEQFF. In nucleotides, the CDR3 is TGTGCCAGCAGCTTGAATCTGGCGGGAGGGTGGGGTGAGCAGTTCTTC. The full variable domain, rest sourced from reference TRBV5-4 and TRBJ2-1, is ETGVTQSPTHLIKTRGQQVTLRCSSQSGHNTVSWYQQALGQGPQFIFQYYREEENGRGNFPPRFSGLQFPNYSSELNVNALELDDSALYLCASSLNLAGGWGEQFFGPGTRLTVL.